Listed below are T cell receptor beta chains from one sample, sequenced in a study of CD8 T cells in Susac syndrome. A single record per CDR3 protein comes from TCRdb applying MiXCR to the immunoSEQ multiplex PCR reads. The sample has about 130,000 distinct CDR3 sequences; 90% to 95% are singletons. Material: CD8+ T cells from PBMCs. The receptors shown here come from a human donor with Susac syndrome. Both conserved end residues are trimmed from each CDR3. Size is stated for part of the rows, as once, few or many counts, or as a class when the clone is expanded.

>TRBV6-2/TRBV6-3|TRBJ2-5|NA
ASSYFREETQY
>TRBV7-9|TRBJ2-7|NA
ASSLQTGKEQY
>TRBV14|TRBJ2-2|NA
ASSQRRQGYGELF
>TRBV16|TRBJ2-7|NA
ASTPAEVNEQY
>TRBV10-3|TRBJ2-1|NA
AISERPERGEQF
>TRBV30|TRBJ1-2|NA
AAVWAHHYGYT
>TRBV20-1|TRBJ1-2|NA
SARERDRGGYT
>TRBV19|TRBJ1-1|NA
ASSMGGLTEAF
>TRBV7-6|TRBJ2-7|once
ASSLAPGPALAGSEQY
>TRBV6-5|TRBJ2-5|NA
ASGGTGSLQETQY
>TRBV7-9|TRBJ2-7|once
ASSPWDRTYEQY
>TRBV20-1|TRBJ2-3|NA
SARPFGRTGGIDTQY
>TRBV27|TRBJ2-3|NA
ASSLLGGADTQY
>TRBV18|TRBJ1-3|NA
ASSPANSGNTIY
>TRBV30|TRBJ2-7|NA
AWSVLWQGRYEQY
>TRBV9|TRBJ2-5|NA
ASSVDEGWLETQY